The 2 T cell receptor beta chains reported below all come from one sample, sequenced in a study of cytomegalovirus exposure and HLA in healthy donors. With 60 Vbeta and 13 Jbeta primers, the PCR was carried out. The repertoire was sequenced with immunoSEQ multiplex PCR; TCRdb's copy has only in-frame clones and lacks some. The data hold under 200,000 clones, with 68% observed a single time. The sequenced sample consisted of PBMCs. Source of these receptors: a woman between 40 and 55 years old in good health and CMV-seropositive.

Regarding this clone: The sample contains more than one DNA sequence encoding this CDR3. The chain links TRBV18 to TRBJ1-1, with 7 bases lining up with TRBD1. From germline, CDR1 is KGHSH and CDR2 LQKENI. This CDR3 is 14 amino acids long. Germline trimming cut 1 base from V and 4 bases from J; bases unmatched to any gene: 3. Here the CDR3 DNA reads TGTGCCAGCTCACCACTGACAGGGACCACTGAAGCTTTCTTT. This gives the protein CASSPLTGTTEAFF.

The gene calls are TRBV12-5 and TRBJ2-5, with TRBD2 identical over 9 bases. Germline-derived CDR1 and CDR2 are LGHNT and FRNRAP. The V segment lost 6 bases and the J segment 7 bases; nucleotides outside the gene matches: 15. The CDR3 has 16 residues. This chain's CDR3 is CASGRPTSGQTGTQYF. Written as DNA, the CDR3 is TGTGCTAGTGGCCGCCCGACTAGCGGCCAGACGGGGACCCAGTACTTC.